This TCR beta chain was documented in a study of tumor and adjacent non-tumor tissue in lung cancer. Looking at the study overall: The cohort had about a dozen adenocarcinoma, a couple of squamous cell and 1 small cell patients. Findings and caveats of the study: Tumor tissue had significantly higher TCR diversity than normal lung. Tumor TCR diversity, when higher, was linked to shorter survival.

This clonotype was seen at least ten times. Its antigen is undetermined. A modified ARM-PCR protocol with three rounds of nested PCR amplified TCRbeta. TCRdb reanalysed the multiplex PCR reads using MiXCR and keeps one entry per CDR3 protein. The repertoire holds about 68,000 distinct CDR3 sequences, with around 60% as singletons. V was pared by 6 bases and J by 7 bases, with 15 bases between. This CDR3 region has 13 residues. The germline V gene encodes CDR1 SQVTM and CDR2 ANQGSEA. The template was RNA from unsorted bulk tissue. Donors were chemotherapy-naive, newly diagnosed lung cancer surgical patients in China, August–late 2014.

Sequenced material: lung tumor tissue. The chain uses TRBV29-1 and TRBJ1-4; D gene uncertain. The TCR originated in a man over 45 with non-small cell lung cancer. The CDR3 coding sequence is TGCAGCGTGACGCGTGCGGGTGGTGAAAAACTGTTTTTT. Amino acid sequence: CSVTRAGGEKLFF.